The subject of this entry is one T cell receptor (beta chain). The data originate from a study of blood T cell repertoires in COVID-19. Study summary: Some COVID-19 samples were acute and others convalescent; all came from the United States, Italy and Spain. The analysed material was cDNA or gDNA that came from T cells, B-cell-depleted T cells, or PBMCs.

V was pared by 1 base and J by 0 bases, with 7 bases between. This CDR3 has 14 amino acids. In germline, CDR1 is SGHRS, CDR2 YFSETQ. How the authors handled the data: Researchers report that nucleated cell counts were estimated from reference gene primer amplification. Assay: immunoSEQ multiplex PCR; the TCRdb copy retains only in-frame clones and omits some. V and J calls plus clone size are reproduced from that table; the DNA served to infer D and trimming. The repertoire holds about 42,000 clones, just under 85% seen once, with 5.4% in the top ten. The chain carries TRBV5-1 and TRBJ1-1; D ambiguous. This TCR derives from a man aged 50 to 59 with active COVID-19. The specimen sequenced was peripheral blood. The chain's CDR3 is CASSLFAVNTEAFF. Here the CDR3 DNA reads TGCGCCAGCAGCTTGTTTGCAGTGAACACTGAAGCTTTCTTT.